This T cell receptor (beta chain) was documented in a study of vaccination and CD4 T cells after COVID-19. Looking at the study overall: Convalescent donors: six male, four female; seven Caucasian, two Asian, one multiracial, two Hispanic. Post-vaccine sample collection happened at a median of roughly 72 days after dose two, ranging 14 to 241.

The V gene end was trimmed by 4 bases and the J gene end by 4 bases; junction bases not matched to a gene: 12. This CDR3 region has 17 residues. Germline CDR1 reads ENHRY; CDR2 reads SYGVKD. Described treatment: roughly 10-day PBMC culture with coronavirus spike peptide pools or control peptides (ViraFEST assay). Those CD4+ T cells from the unexposed donor predate the COVID-19 pandemic (2011-2018). There are a few counts of this clonotype. What it binds is unknown. Sequenced with the Oncomine TCR Beta short-read assay was DNA taken from cultured CD4+ T cells. MiXCR, run by TCRdb on the PCR reads, gives a single entry per CDR3 protein. The sample lists about 6,900 distinct CDR3 sequences; roughly 50% were seen once.

The chain employs TRBV10-3 and TRBJ1-3; 8 positions agree with TRBD1. The TCR was taken from a human donor in good health. The specimen sequenced was CD4+ T cells from blood, cultured in vitro. In DNA form, the CDR3 reads TGTGCCATCAGTGGATGGCAGGGGGCCGGGATAGGAAACACCATATATTTT. It encodes CAISGWQGAGIGNTIYF.